A single sample is the source of the 8 T cell receptor beta chains below, sequenced in a study of blood T cell repertoires in COVID-19. Produced via immunoSEQ multiplex PCR; TCRdb's table is partial and in-frame only. This table has a few hundred thousand clones, more than 70% appearing once. Material: PBMCs or T cells enriched from blood (not recorded which). The origin of the receptors is a woman aged 40 to 50 with acute COVID-19.

The V call is TRBV12-3 or TRBV12-4, the J call TRBJ1-1; no reliable D call. The V end lost 7 bases, the J end lost 5 bases, and 8 bases lay between the germline ends. CDR3 size: 11 residues. The CDR3 loop reads CASTRTTEAFF. The CDR3 DNA reads as TGTGCCAGCACCCGAACAACTGAAGCTTTCTTT.

The chain employs TRBV24-1 and TRBJ1-2, with a possible D match to TRBD1 (5 bases). Germline V CDR1 and CDR2: KGHDR, SFDVKD. The CDR3 covers 14 residues. The V end lost 5 bases, the J end lost 3 bases, and 12 bases lay between the germline ends. CDR3 sequence (DNA): TGTGCCACCAGTGGGAAGGGGAATGACTATGGCTACACCTTC. Amino acids: CATSGKGNDYGYTF.

On this clone itself: Additional DNA sequences in this sample encode the identical CDR3. The V and J genes are TRBV5-4 and TRBJ1-1; weak D call: TRBD1 (6 bases). Germline CDR1 and CDR2: SGHNT and YYREEE (reference sequence). Trimming left V 0 bases short and J 0 bases short, with 9 bases between. The CDR3 is made up of 15 amino acids. The chain's CDR3 is CASSLEGVMNTEAFF. The CDR3 DNA sequence: TGTGCCAGCAGCTTGGAGGGGGTCATGAACACTGAAGCTTTCTTT. The variable domain in full, with the rest retrieved from reference TRBV5-4 and TRBJ1-1, is ETGVTQSPTHLIKTRGQQVTLRCSSQSGHNTVSWYQQALGQGPQFIFQYYREEENGRGNFPPRFSGLQFPNYSSELNVNALELDDSALYLCASSLEGVMNTEAFFGQGTRLTVV.

The chain is built from TRBV3-1 (or the pseudogene TRBV3-2) and TRBJ1-1; 7 positions match TRBD1. The CDR3 has 14 residues. V was pared by 4 bases and J by 1 base, with 3 bases of the junction left unmatched. Germline CDR1 LGHDT, CDR2 YNNKEL (reference sequence). The CDR3, as DNA: TGTGCCAGCAGCCTCAGGGGGGAGAACACTGAAGCTTTCTTT. Translated: CASSLRGENTEAFF.

The chain is built from TRBV28 and TRBJ2-5, with 14 bases aligning to TRBD2. Trimming cost V 6 bases and J 5 bases; bases outside gene matches: 8. CDR3 size: 16 residues. Germline loops: CDR1 MDHEN, CDR2 SYDVKM. The CDR3: CASSQRGLAGAETQYF. The CDR3 DNA is TGTGCCAGCAGCCAGCGGGGACTAGCGGGGGCTGAGACCCAGTACTTC.

This rearrangement joins TRBV18 to TRBJ1-5; D gene unclear. The V end lost 2 bases, the J end lost 1 base, and 9 bases lay between the germline ends. Germline CDR1 and CDR2: KGHSH and LQKENI. This CDR3 is built from 15 residues. The CDR3 is CASSPVPQSNQPQHF. Here the CDR3 DNA reads TGTGCCAGCTCACCAGTCCCCCAAAGCAATCAGCCCCAGCATTTT.

The CDR3 DNA is TGTGCCTGGAGTGTACTTCGGGGTACGTCACCCCTCCACTTT. Protein product: CAWSVLRGTSPLHF. The V gene is TRBV30, the J gene TRBJ1-6; D gene ambiguous. Germline V gene sequence: CDR1 GTSNPN, CDR2 SVGIG (reference sequence). V was pared by 0 bases and J by 10 bases, with 13 bases between. CDR3 length: 14 residues. The full variable domain, completed using reference TRBV30 and TRBJ1-6, is SQTIHQWPATLVQPVGSPLSLECTVEGTSNPNLYWYRQAAGRGLQLLFYSVGIGQISSEVPQNLSASRPQDRQFILSSKKLLLSDSGFYLCAWSVLRGTSPLHFGNGTRLTVT.

This chain connects TRBV12-3 or TRBV12-4 to TRBJ1-2; no definite D call. Between the trimmed V and J ends, which lost 3 bases and 4 bases, there was a span of 9 bases. CDR3 length: 13 residues. The CDR3 region is CASSLEASYGYTF. CDR3 sequence (DNA): TGTGCCAGCAGTTTGGAGGCCTCCTATGGCTACACCTTC.